This T cell receptor (beta chain) stems from a study of blood T cell repertoires in COVID-19. V was shortened by 8 bases and J by 6 bases, with 19 bases between the two germline ends. The CDR3 consists of 14 residues. Germline CDR1 is LNHDA and CDR2 is SQIVND (reference sequence). Sequencing used immunoSEQ multiplex PCR; TCRdb keeps in-frame clones, though not all of them. Of 150,000 to 200,000 clones in the sample, roughly 81% were seen once. This clone showed up just a few times. The receptor was derived from a man aged 35 to 55 with acute or convalescent COVID-19. The source material was peripheral blood. The chain employs TRBV19 and TRBJ1-1; a possible D gene is TRBD1 (5 bases). As DNA, the CDR3 is TGTGCCAGTGACCAGCGAGGGAGGGGCTCTGAAGCTTTCTTT. Residues: CASDQRGRGSEAFF.